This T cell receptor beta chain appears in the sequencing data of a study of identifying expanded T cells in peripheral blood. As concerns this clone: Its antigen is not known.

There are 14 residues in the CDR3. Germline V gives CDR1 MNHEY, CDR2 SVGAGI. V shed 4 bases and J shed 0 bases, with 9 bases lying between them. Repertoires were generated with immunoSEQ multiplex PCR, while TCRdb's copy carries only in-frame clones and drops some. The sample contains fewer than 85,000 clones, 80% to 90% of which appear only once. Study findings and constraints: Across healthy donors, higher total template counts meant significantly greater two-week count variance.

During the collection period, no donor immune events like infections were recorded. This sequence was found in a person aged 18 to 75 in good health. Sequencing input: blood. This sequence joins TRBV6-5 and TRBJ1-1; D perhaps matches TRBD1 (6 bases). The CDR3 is CASSWGHLNTEAFF. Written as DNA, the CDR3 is TGTGCCAGCAGTTGGGGACATTTGAACACTGAAGCTTTCTTT.